Listed below are T cell receptor beta chains from one sample, sequenced in a study of T cell repertoires in cytomegalovirus infection. These receptors' antigens are unknown. Each CDR3 protein is one row after TCRdb ran MiXCR on the reads. The data show hundreds of thousands of distinct CDR3 sequences, over 25% seen once. Sequencing used cultured CD8+ T cells from PBMCs, obtained from culture after CMV antigen stimulation. The receptor source for this set is a human donor in good health (CMV status not recorded). Some clones in this sample may be carry-over from other donors' samples. Both conserved end residues are part of each CDR3. Each record gives: D gene, J gene, V gene, CDR3 length, clone size, CDR3 DNA, CDR3 protein. D genes are given only for firm matches. Clone size appears in some rows only: once, few, many, or a class for an expanded clone.

- | TRBJ2-5 | TRBV9 | 15 | - | TGTGCCAGCAGCGTAGGGGGGGGCGGGCAAGAGACCCAGTACTTC | CASSVGGGGQETQYF
- | TRBJ2-7 | TRBV2 | 12 | few | TGTGCCAGCAGTGGTGCGGTGTACGAGCAGTACTTC | CASSGAVYEQYF
TRBD2 | TRBJ2-1 | TRBV7-6 | 19 | many | TGTGCCAGCAGCTTACCAAGGACTAGCGGGGGGGGCTCCTACAATGAGCAGTTCTTC | CASSLPRTSGGGSYNEQFF
TRBD2 | TRBJ2-1 | TRBV7-8 | 17 | few | TGTGCCAGCAGCTTAGGGTCAGCGGGGGGGTGGGTTGATGAGCAGTTCTTC | CASSLGSAGGWVDEQFF
TRBD2 | TRBJ2-3 | TRBV4-1 | 16 | - | TGCGCCAGCAGCCGGACTAGCGGGGGGTTGGCAGATACGCAGTATTTT | CASSRTSGGLADTQYF
- | TRBJ2-1 | TRBV9 | 14 | - | TGTGCCAGCAGCGGCGACAGGAGATACAATGAGCAGTTCTTC | CASSGDRRYNEQFF
TRBD1 | TRBJ1-4 | TRBV6-6 | 20 | - | TGTGCCAGCAGTTACTCGCCGGGACAGGGAGCTTATACAACTAATGAAAAACTGTTTTTT | CASSYSPGQGAYTTNEKLFF
- | TRBJ2-3 | TRBV7-6 | 15 | many | TGTGCCAGCAGCTTCCGGGCGGGGGCCACAGATACGCAGTATTTT | CASSFRAGATDTQYF
- | TRBJ2-5 | TRBV20-1 | 14 | once | TGCAGTGCCACGCCCCCTATGAACCAAGAGACCCAGTACTTC | CSATPPMNQETQYF
- | TRBJ2-5 | TRBV27 | 15 | few | TGTGCCAGCAGTTTATGGGGGCGGGGACGAGAGACCCAGTACTTC | CASSLWGRGRETQYF
TRBD2 | TRBJ2-3 | TRBV18 | 16 | - | TGTGCCAGCTCATTACGACTAGCGGGGGATCAAGATACGCAGTATTTT | CASSLRLAGDQDTQYF
- | TRBJ1-1 | TRBV7-9 | 16 | many | TGTGCCAGCAGTGGAAACTCGGTTAACCAGGGGACTGAAGCTTTCTTT | CASSGNSVNQGTEAFF
TRBD2 | TRBJ2-1 | TRBV7-2 | 15 | many | TGTGCCAGCAGCTTGGGACTAGATGATATATATGAGCAGTTCTTC | CASSLGLDDIYEQFF
- | TRBJ2-3 | TRBV19 | 14 | - | TGTGCCAGTAGTCCTTTCAAAAGCACAGATACGCAGTATTTT | CASSPFKSTDTQYF
- | TRBJ1-2 | TRBV7-9 | 12 | - | TGTGCCAGCAGCGCTACAGCGGATGGCTACACCTTC | CASSATADGYTF
TRBD1 | TRBJ2-5 | TRBV10-3 | 13 | few | TGTGCCATCAGTGACACAGGGGTAGAGACCCAGTACTTC | CAISDTGVETQYF
- | TRBJ2-2 | TRBV20-1 | 13 | - | TGCAGTGCCCCGGCCCGGAGGACCGGGGAGCTGTTTTTT | CSAPARRTGELFF
TRBD2 | TRBJ2-1 | TRBV12-5 | 17 | - | TGTGCTAGTGGTTTGGGACTAGCGGGGGGGCCGGAGAATGAGCAGTTCTTC | CASGLGLAGGPENEQFF
- | TRBJ1-2 | TRBV12-3/TRBV12-4 | 15 | - | TGTGCCAGCACACGAGCAGGGGAGGCGAACTATGGCTACACCTTC | CASTRAGEANYGYTF
- | TRBJ1-1 | TRBV6-1 | 14 | many | TGTGCCAGCAGTGAAGAGGGCTTGAACACTGAAGCTTTCTTT | CASSEEGLNTEAFF
- | TRBJ1-5 | TRBV19 | 15 | few | TGTGCCAGTAGATCCCGGGACAAAGACAATCAGCCCCAGCATTTT | CASRSRDKDNQPQHF
- | TRBJ2-3 | TRBV7-9 | 13 | many | TGTGCCAGCAACGCAAGGCGACAAGATACGCAGTATTTT | CASNARRQDTQYF
- | TRBJ2-5 | TRBV12-3/TRBV12-4 | 15 | - | TGTGCCAGCAGTTTGGGGGCTACCCAGGGGGAGACCCAGTACTTC | CASSLGATQGETQYF
- | TRBJ2-1 | TRBV7-2 | 14 | - | TGTGCCAGCAAACCAAAGGAGGTCGGCAATGAGCAGTTCTTC | CASKPKEVGNEQFF
- | TRBJ1-1 | TRBV6-2/TRBV6-3 | 14 | - | TGTGCCAGCAGTTACGAGGAGGCTCACACTGAAGCTTTCTTT | CASSYEEAHTEAFF
TRBD1 | TRBJ2-7 | TRBV7-9 | 15 | few | TGTGCCAGCAGCCATCGTCGGGACAGAACCTACGAGCAGTACTTC | CASSHRRDRTYEQYF
- | TRBJ2-6 | TRBV5-5 | 14 | - | TGTGCCAGCAGCTTCGTCTCTGGGGCCAACGTCCTGACTTTC | CASSFVSGANVLTF
- | TRBJ1-2 | TRBV2 | 14 | - | TGTGCCAGCAGTGAAGGACAGCCGCCGGGAGGCTACACCTTC | CASSEGQPPGGYTF
- | TRBJ1-2 | TRBV20-1 | 17 | - | TGCAGTGCTAGAGATCTAGTCAGGGAAATTAGTAACTATGGCTACACCTTC | CSARDLVREISNYGYTF
- | TRBJ1-2 | TRBV7-4 | 14 | once | TGTGCCAGCAGCTGGAACAGTTTTAACTATGGCTACACCTTC | CASSWNSFNYGYTF
TRBD1 | TRBJ2-7 | TRBV5-6 | 14 | - | TGTGCCAGCAGCTCCCCCGACAGGGACCCCGAGCAGTACTTC | CASSSPDRDPEQYF
- | TRBJ2-7 | TRBV19 | 14 | - | TGTGCCAGTAGTATCGGGTTGGGAGCCTACGAGCAGTACTTC | CASSIGLGAYEQYF
TRBD1 | TRBJ1-1 | TRBV7-6 | 16 | - | TGTGTCAGCAGCTTCGACTTGACAGGGTCAGCGCCTGAAGCTTTCTTT | CVSSFDLTGSAPEAFF
- | TRBJ2-4 | TRBV7-9 | 14 | - | TGTGCCAGCAGCTTAGCCCCTTTGGAAAACATTCAGTACTTC | CASSLAPLENIQYF
- | TRBJ2-5 | TRBV6-1 | 14 | few | TGTGCCAGCATGGTCTCGGGCCCACGAGAGACCCAGTACTTC | CASMVSGPRETQYF
TRBD1 | TRBJ1-2 | TRBV6-8 | 15 | - | TGTGCCAGCAGTCGCCCGTGGACAGGGAGGGATGGCTACACCTTC | CASSRPWTGRDGYTF
- | TRBJ1-5 | TRBV19 | 14 | - | TGTGCCAGCTTAGATGCATATAGCAATCAGCCCCAGCATTTT | CASLDAYSNQPQHF
TRBD1 | TRBJ1-5 | TRBV27 | 16 | - | TGTGCCAGCAGTTCCCCCCGGGACAGGGGGAATCAGCCCCAGCATTTT | CASSSPRDRGNQPQHF
- | TRBJ2-7 | TRBV6-6 | 14 | - | TGTGCCAGCAGTTACACGGTGGCCTCACCCGAGCAGTACTTC | CASSYTVASPEQYF
TRBD1 | TRBJ2-7 | TRBV20-1 | 13 | - | TGCAGTGCATATGACAGGGGGAGCCACGAGCAGTACTTC | CSAYDRGSHEQYF
TRBD1 | TRBJ2-6 | TRBV5-4 | 17 | - | TGTGCCAGCAGCGGCCGGGACAGGGTTTTTGGGGCCAACGTCCTGACTTTC | CASSGRDRVFGANVLTF
TRBD2 | TRBJ2-2 | TRBV5-4 | 16 | few | TGTGCCAGCAGCTGGGGACTAGCGGTTATCACCGGGGAGCTGTTTTTT | CASSWGLAVITGELFF
- | TRBJ1-6 | TRBV7-6 | 15 | - | TGTGCCAGCAGCCCCCGGAGGGTGGGGAATTCACCCCTCCACTTT | CASSPRRVGNSPLHF
- | TRBJ1-1 | TRBV6-5 | 15 | - | TGTGCCAGCAGTCCTTTGGCGGGGTGGGGGACTGAAGCTTTCTTT | CASSPLAGWGTEAFF
TRBD1 | TRBJ2-3 | TRBV9 | 15 | few | TGTGCCAGCAGGAGGGACAGCAGTTCCACAGATACGCAGTATTTT | CASRRDSSSTDTQYF
- | TRBJ2-1 | TRBV28 | 14 | few | TGTGCCAGCTCTCAACAGGGTGTATACAATGAGCAGTTCTTC | CASSQQGVYNEQFF
- | TRBJ1-1 | TRBV7-8 | 14 | many | TGTGCCAGCAGCCCCATGGGGGGGAGCACTGAAGCTTTCTTT | CASSPMGGSTEAFF
TRBD1 | TRBJ2-1 | TRBV28 | 14 | - | TGTGCCAGCAGTTTAGTACTACAGGGGGTTGAGCAGTTCTTC | CASSLVLQGVEQFF
- | TRBJ2-6 | TRBV2 | 13 | - | TGTGTCACGGGGGCGGGAGGGGCCAACGTCCTGACTTTC | CVTGAGGANVLTF
- | TRBJ2-5 | TRBV7-9 | 14 | - | TGTGCCAGCAGCTATTACGACAGAAAAGAGACCCAGTACTTC | CASSYYDRKETQYF
- | TRBJ1-4 | TRBV6-1 | 13 | - | TGTGCCAGCAGTGAAGGGAATAGGGGAAAACTGTTTTTT | CASSEGNRGKLFF
- | TRBJ2-1 | TRBV27 | 16 | - | TGTGCCAGCAGTTTAGCGGGGCCCGGCTCCTACAATGAGCAGTTCTTC | CASSLAGPGSYNEQFF
- | TRBJ2-2 | TRBV24-1 | 15 | - | TGTGCCACCAGTGATCTACAGGGGAACACCGGGGAGCTGTTTTTT | CATSDLQGNTGELFF
TRBD2 | TRBJ2-1 | TRBV6-5 | 14 | many | TGTGCCAGCTCGGTGGCGGGGGAGTACAATGAGCAGTTCTTC | CASSVAGEYNEQFF
- | TRBJ1-1 | TRBV6-6 | 14 | few | TGTGCCAGCAGTTACAACAGAATGAACACTGAAGCTTTCTTT | CASSYNRMNTEAFF